Presented here are 30 T cell receptor beta chains from one specimen sequenced in a study of blood T cell repertoires in COVID-19. Assay used: immunoSEQ multiplex PCR; TCRdb lists only in-frame clones, some missing. The sample shows just under 90,000 clones, 55% to 75% of them seen only once. The sequenced sample was peripheral blood. The receptors were gathered from a woman older than 75 with acute or convalescent COVID-19.

J is TRBJ2-7 and V is TRBV2, with 9 nucleotides matching TRBD1. The CDR3 loop spans 14 amino acids. Trimming at V came to 3 bases and at J to 3 bases, leaving 3 bases not matched to a gene. CDR1 and CDR2 (germline): SNHLY, FYNNEI. The chain's CDR3 is CASSDATGGYEQYF. As DNA, the CDR3 is TGTGCCAGCAGTGATGCGACAGGGGGCTACGAGCAGTACTTC. Full variable domain (rest looked up from reference TRBV2 and TRBJ2-7): EPEVTQTPSHQVTQMGQEVILRCVPISNHLYFYWYRQILGQKVEFLVSFYNNEISEKSEIFDDQFSVERPDGSNFTLKIRSTKLEDSAMYFCASSDATGGYEQYFGPGTRLTVT.

The table lists this clone with a few counts. This chain links TRBV4-2 with TRBJ1-3; TRBD1 agrees at 8 bases. The V gene end was trimmed by 4 bases and the J gene end by 3 bases; junction bases not matched to a gene: 5. The CDR3 extends over 15 amino acids. The V gene's germline CDR1 is LGHNA and CDR2 YNFKEQ. CDR3 loop: CASSLTGTGGNTIYF. The CDR3 DNA reads TGTGCCAGCAGCCTAACCGGGACAGGTGGAAACACCATATATTTT.

The chain recombines TRBV3-1 (or the pseudogene TRBV3-2) with TRBJ2-5; 10 bases match TRBD2. The CDR3 is made up of 17 amino acids. V lost 3 bases to trimming and J lost 5 bases; unmatched junction nucleotides: 12. Looked up from germline, CDR1 is LGHDT and CDR2 is YNNKEL (reference sequence). The CDR3 bases are TGTGCCAGCAGCCACGGGCCCCTAGCGGGGGAGGTGGAGACCCAGTACTTC. Amino acid sequence: CASSHGPLAGEVETQYF.

This chain links TRBV19 with TRBJ1-2; D is undetermined. Germline values: CDR1 LNHDA, CDR2 SQIVND (reference sequence). This CDR3 is built from 13 residues. Trimming pared 10 bases from V and 8 bases from J, leaving 20 bases between. The chain's CDR3 is CATADSRRWGYTF. In DNA, the CDR3 is TGTGCCACAGCGGATTCAAGGCGGTGGGGCTACACCTTC.

The V call is TRBV19, the J call TRBJ1-4; 8 bases fit TRBD1. V shed 9 bases, J shed 9 bases, and the junction held 15 bases outside the gene matches. The CDR3 totals 15 residues. Germline CDR1 LNHDA, CDR2 SQIVND (reference sequence). The CDR3 DNA sequence: TGTGCCAGCCTAGACCTGGGAGGACAGGGTCAAAAACTGTTTTTT. Its protein product is CASLDLGGQGQKLFF.

The chain is built from TRBV24-1 and TRBJ2-1; TRBD1 aligns across 9 bases. Per germline, CDR1 KGHDR and CDR2 SFDVKD. This CDR3 comprises 14 residues. The J segment lost 2 bases and the V segment lost 10 bases, leaving 5 bases of the junction unmatched. The CDR3, as DNA: TGTGCCACGGGACAGGGTAATCCCTACAATGAGCAGTTCTTC. Its protein is CATGQGNPYNEQFF.

V usage is TRBV30 and J usage is TRBJ1-5; 8 bases line up with TRBD1. Germline loops: CDR1 GTSNPN, CDR2 SVGIG (reference sequence). With V trimmed by 4 bases and J by 4 bases, 6 bases remained unmatched. The CDR3 length is 14 residues. The CDR3 protein is CAWNTGGRNQPQHF. The CDR3 nucleotides read TGTGCCTGGAATACAGGGGGGCGAAATCAGCCCCAGCATTTT.

The V gene is TRBV12-3 or TRBV12-4, the J gene TRBJ2-1, with unresolved D. The CDR3 has 11 amino acids. The germline V and J ends were trimmed by 5 bases and 4 bases, with 3 bases remaining between them. CDR3 coding DNA: TGTGCCAGCAGTCGGTACAATGAGCAGTTCTTC. Its translation is CASSRYNEQFF.

The J gene is TRBJ1-6, the V gene TRBV5-5, with D tentatively TRBD1 (5 bases). The ends were cut back, 2 bases at V and 7 bases at J, with 16 bases in the middle. The CDR3 has 16 residues. Germline assignment: CDR1 SGHKS and CDR2 YYEKEE (reference sequence). This CDR3 reads CASSLVRQGGNSPLHF. For the CDR3, the DNA is TGTGCCAGCAGCTTAGTTCGGCAGGGTGGGAATTCACCCCTCCACTTT.

This sequence joins TRBV28 and TRBJ2-7; 11 nucleotides agree with TRBD1. The CDR3 has 15 residues. Germline lookup yields CDR1 MDHEN and CDR2 SYDVKM. V gave up 5 bases and J gave up 5 bases; unmatched junction bases: 8. The CDR3 protein is CASSTPGTGGHEQYF. The CDR3 DNA sequence: TGTGCCAGCAGTACACCCGGGACAGGGGGTCACGAGCAGTACTTC.

The DNA of the CDR3 is TGTGCCAGCAGTTCTCGACTAGCGGGCATCAATGAGCAGTTCTTC. This sequence encodes CASSSRLAGINEQFF. The rearrangement links TRBV27 to TRBJ2-1, with 10 bases aligning to TRBD2. This CDR3 is built from 15 residues. Germline-derived CDR1 and CDR2 are MNHEY and SMNVEV (reference sequence). The J segment lost 6 bases and the V segment lost 4 bases, leaving 6 bases of the junction unmatched.

This clone was recorded only once. V gene TRBV11-2 combines with J gene TRBJ2-7, with 7 bases fitting TRBD2. V shed 5 bases and J 7 bases; nucleotides not matched to a gene: 17. Germline lookup yields CDR1 SGHAT and CDR2 FQNNGV. The CDR3 is 16 residues long. The CDR3 DNA reads as TGTGCCAGCAGCCCCCGTAGGGCGGGGGTGATGGGGGAGCAGTACTTC. This translates into CASSPRRAGVMGEQYF.

The V gene is TRBV7-9, the J gene TRBJ2-5; weak D call: TRBD2 (6 bases). From germline, CDR1 is SEHNR and CDR2 FQNEAQ (reference sequence). Trimming removed 5 bases from V and 5 bases from J, with 15 bases in between. This CDR3 has 14 residues. The CDR3 here is CASSPPGGGETQYF. The CDR3 nucleotides read TGTGCCAGCAGCCCTCCGGGCGGAGGGGAGACCCAGTACTTC.

This chain uses TRBV6-2 or TRBV6-3 with TRBJ1-2; the D is unclear. The V gene lost 6 bases and the J gene lost 7 bases, with 12 bases spanning the gap. The germline V gene has CDR1 MNHEY and CDR2 SVGEGT. This CDR3 has 12 residues. CDR3 loop: CASSSDSGGYTF. The CDR3 DNA sequence: TGTGCCAGCAGCTCCGACTCGGGTGGCTACACCTTC.

The chain couples TRBV3-1 (or the pseudogene TRBV3-2) to TRBJ2-1, with D perhaps matching TRBD1 (5 bases). V lost 1 base and J 5 bases, leaving 6 bases between the germline ends. The CDR3 is made up of 13 amino acids. Germline V gene sequence: CDR1 LGHDT, CDR2 YNNKEL (reference sequence). CDR3 sequence (DNA): TGTGCCAGCAGCCAAGTAGGGGACAATGAGCAGTTCTTC. Encoded protein: CASSQVGDNEQFF.

This clone has only a few counts. This sequence joins TRBV30 and TRBJ2-7; 11 bases fit TRBD1. The CDR3 sequence is 15 residues long. Germline assignment: CDR1 GTSNPN and CDR2 SVGIG (reference sequence). V trimming: 5 bases; J trimming: 1 base; junction bases outside the gene matches: 7. CDR3 bases: TGTGCCTGGGGCGGCGGGACAGGGGGGTCCTACGAGCAGTACTTC. This codes for CAWGGGTGGSYEQYF.

This clone has just one count. The rearrangement uses TRBV2 and TRBJ1-2, with a possible D match to TRBD1 (5 bases). Trimming removed 0 bases at V and 6 bases at J, with 11 bases between. The CDR3 sequence is 14 residues long. The germline gives CDR1 SNHLY, CDR2 FYNNEI. The CDR3: CASSEAGGMDGYTF. DNA of the CDR3: TGTGCCAGCAGTGAAGCCGGGGGGATGGATGGCTACACCTTC.

This clone has only one observation. The chain is built from TRBV7-3 and TRBJ1-1, with D perhaps TRBD1 (5 bases). The germline V and J ends were trimmed by 2 bases and 3 bases, with 10 bases remaining between them. Germline loops: CDR1 SGHTA, CDR2 FQGTGA. The CDR3 has 14 residues. For the CDR3, the DNA is TGTGCCAGCAGCTTAGGGGGAGGGGACACTGAAGCTTTCTTT. Translating gives CASSLGGGDTEAFF.

The chain recombines TRBV11-2 with TRBJ2-5; unclear D gene. The CDR3 is 13 residues long. V was trimmed by 2 bases and J by 3 bases, leaving 7 bases between them. Germline-derived CDR1 and CDR2 are SGHAT and FQNNGV. The CDR3: CASSLWQEETQYF. The DNA for the CDR3 is TGTGCCAGCAGCTTATGGCAGGAAGAGACCCAGTACTTC.

This clone was picked up a small number of times. The chain couples TRBV27 to TRBJ1-1; TRBD1 matches at 8 bases. J was trimmed by 4 bases and V by 5 bases; bases with no gene match: 6. This CDR3 contains 14 residues. In germline, CDR1 is MNHEY, CDR2 SMNVEV (reference sequence). The CDR3 sequence is CASSADRVSTEAFF. The CDR3, as DNA: TGTGCCAGCAGTGCGGACAGGGTGAGCACTGAAGCTTTCTTT.

The chain uses TRBV6-2 or TRBV6-3 and TRBJ1-6; possible D gene TRBD1, 6 bases. With 6 bases removed from V and 7 bases from J, the gap between germline ends came to 13 bases. Germline V CDR1 and CDR2: MNHEY, SVGEGT. This CDR3 spans 14 amino acids. Here the CDR3 reads CASSASGENSPLHF. Here the CDR3 DNA reads TGTGCCAGCAGCGCATCAGGGGAGAATTCACCCCTCCACTTT.

The chain uses TRBV7-2 and TRBJ1-2, with TRBD1 identical over 8 bases. CDR3 length: 15 residues. V dropped 5 bases and J dropped 0; count of bases not matched to a gene: 5. Germline CDR1 is SGHTA and CDR2 is FQGNSA. DNA of the CDR3: TGTGCCAGCAGCCCGACAGGGGATCCTAACTATGGCTACACCTTC. It translates to CASSPTGDPNYGYTF. Based on the CDR3 plus reference TRBV7-2 and TRBJ1-2, the full variable domain is GAGVSQSPSNKVTEKGKDVELRCDPISGHTALYWYRQSLGQGLEFLIYFQGNSAPDKSGLPSDRFSAERTGGSVSTLTIQRTQQEDSAVYLCASSPTGDPNYGYTFGSGTRLTVV.

The chain employs TRBV4-3 and TRBJ1-4; possibly TRBD1 for D (5 bases). This CDR3 has 20 residues. CDR1 is LGHNA and CDR2 is YSLEER in the germline V gene. V gave up 0 bases and J gave up 0 bases, with 20 bases separating them. CDR3: CASSQELGARLDATNEKLFF. CDR3 sequence (DNA): TGCGCCAGCAGCCAAGAGTTAGGGGCTCGACTCGATGCAACTAATGAAAAACTGTTTTTT.

This clone is a singleton in its sample. The chain combines TRBV5-1 with TRBJ2-5; 9 bases are shared with TRBD2. Germline-derived CDR1 and CDR2 are SGHRS and YFSETQ. V lost 1 base, J lost 2 bases, and 6 bases stayed unmatched. The CDR3 extends over 16 amino acids. The CDR3 loop is CASSLYLRGGQETQYF. CDR3 nucleotide sequence: TGCGCCAGCAGCTTGTACTTGCGGGGGGGTCAAGAGACCCAGTACTTC.

The J gene is TRBJ2-7, the V gene TRBV2; 8 bases map to TRBD1. The CDR3 has 14 amino acids. V lost 3 bases to trimming and J lost 5 bases; unmatched junction nucleotides: 6. Germline CDR1 SNHLY, CDR2 FYNNEI. The CDR3 reads CASSDGRGQDEQYF. The CDR3 DNA follows: TGTGCCAGCAGTGACGGCAGGGGGCAGGACGAGCAGTACTTC.

The gene calls are TRBV19 and TRBJ1-5; D possibly corresponds to TRBD1 (6 bases). This CDR3 contains 17 residues. Germline CDR1 and CDR2: LNHDA and SQIVND (reference sequence). The germline V and J ends were trimmed by 10 bases and 0 bases, with 22 bases remaining between them. The CDR3 loop reads CAIIDFLDSYSNQPQHF. Here the CDR3 DNA reads TGTGCCATAATCGATTTTTTGGACAGTTATAGCAATCAGCCCCAGCATTTT. Looking up the rest from reference TRBV19 and TRBJ1-5 gives the full variable domain: DGGITQSPKYLFRKEGQNVTLSCEQNLNHDAMYWYRQDPGQGLRLIYYSQIVNDFQKGDIAEGYSVSREKKESFPLTVTSAQKNPTAFYLCAIIDFLDSYSNQPQHFGDGTRLSIL.

The chain links TRBV6-5 to TRBJ1-2, with a tentative D call TRBD1 (6 bases). The CDR3 loop spans 15 amino acids. The V end lost 1 base, the J end lost 2 bases, and 11 bases lay between the germline ends. Germline assignment: CDR1 MNHEY and CDR2 SVGAGI. The CDR3 region has the DNA TGTGCCAGCAGTTACTATGGCAGGGGCAACTATGGCTACACCTTC. Translation gives CASSYYGRGNYGYTF.

CDR3 loop: CAISSTGDGYTF. CDR3 DNA: TGTGCCATCAGTTCTACAGGTGATGGCTACACCTTC. V gene TRBV10-3 combines with J gene TRBJ1-2; D possibly corresponds to TRBD1 (5 bases). Germline lookup yields CDR1 ENHRY and CDR2 SYGVKD. The V end was cut by 5 bases, the J end by 6 bases, with 10 bases between. The CDR3 runs to 12 residues.

The chain uses TRBV4-3 and TRBJ1-3; D ambiguous. The CDR3 spans 16 residues. The V gene lost 0 bases and the J gene lost 0 bases, with 9 bases spanning the gap. Germline V gene sequence: CDR1 LGHNA, CDR2 YSLEER. The CDR3 DNA reads TGCGCCAGCAGCCAAGATCTGGCGGGCTCTGGAAACACCATATATTTT. Protein: CASSQDLAGSGNTIYF.

This sequence joins TRBV5-1 and TRBJ2-5, with 7 positions matching TRBD2. Germline CDR1 reads SGHRS; CDR2 reads YFSETQ. The CDR3 extends over 15 amino acids. The V and J ends lost 4 bases and 1 base, in that order; junction bases with no gene match: 7. CDR3 sequence: CASSQSGEIQETQYF. The CDR3 DNA is TGCGCCAGCAGCCAGAGCGGGGAGATCCAAGAGACCCAGTACTTC.